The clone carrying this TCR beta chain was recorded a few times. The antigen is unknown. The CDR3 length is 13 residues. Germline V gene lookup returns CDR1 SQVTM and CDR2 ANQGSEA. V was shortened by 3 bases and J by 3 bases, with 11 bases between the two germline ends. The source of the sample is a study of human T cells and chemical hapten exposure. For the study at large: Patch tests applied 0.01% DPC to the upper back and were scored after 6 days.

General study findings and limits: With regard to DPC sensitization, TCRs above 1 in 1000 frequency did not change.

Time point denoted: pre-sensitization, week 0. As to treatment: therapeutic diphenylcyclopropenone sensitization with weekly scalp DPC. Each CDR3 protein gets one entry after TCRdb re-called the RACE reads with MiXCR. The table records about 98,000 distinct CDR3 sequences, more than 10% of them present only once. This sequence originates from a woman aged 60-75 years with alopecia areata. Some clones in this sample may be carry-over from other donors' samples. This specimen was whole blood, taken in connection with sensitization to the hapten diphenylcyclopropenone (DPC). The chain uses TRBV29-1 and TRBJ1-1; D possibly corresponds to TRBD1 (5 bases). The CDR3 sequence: CSVDGAPHTEAFF. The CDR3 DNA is TGCAGCGTTGACGGGGCCCCGCACACTGAAGCTTTCTTT. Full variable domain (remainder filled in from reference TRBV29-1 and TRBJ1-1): SAVISQKPSRDICQRGTSLTIQCQVDSQVTMMFWYRQQPGQSLTLIATANQGSEATYESGFVIDKFPISRPNLTFSTLTVSNMSPEDSSIYLCSVDGAPHTEAFFGQGTRLTVV.